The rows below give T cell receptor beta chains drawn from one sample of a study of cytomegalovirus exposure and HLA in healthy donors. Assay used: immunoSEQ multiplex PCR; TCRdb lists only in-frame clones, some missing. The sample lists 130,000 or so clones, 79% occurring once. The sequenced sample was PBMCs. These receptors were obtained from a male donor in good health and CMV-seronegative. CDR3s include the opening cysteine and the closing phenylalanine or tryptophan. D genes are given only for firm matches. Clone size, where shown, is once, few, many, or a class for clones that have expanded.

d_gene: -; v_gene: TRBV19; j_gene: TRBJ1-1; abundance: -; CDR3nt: TGTGCCAGTAGTCCCTGGGGCAAGGGGTTGAACACTGAAGCTTTCTTT; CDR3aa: CASSPWGKGLNTEAFF
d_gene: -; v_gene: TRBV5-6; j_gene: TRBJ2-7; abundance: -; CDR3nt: TGTGCCAGCAGCCCACGACGGGGAGCCTACGAGCAGTACTTC; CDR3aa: CASSPRRGAYEQYF
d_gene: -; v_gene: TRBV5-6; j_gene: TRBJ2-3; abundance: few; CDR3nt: TGTGCCAGCAGCTTCGGCGGGGGCACAGATACGCAGTATTTT; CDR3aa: CASSFGGGTDTQYF
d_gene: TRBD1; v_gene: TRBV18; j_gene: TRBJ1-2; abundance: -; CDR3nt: TGTGCCAGCTCACACCCGGGACAGTATGGCTACACCTTC; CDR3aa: CASSHPGQYGYTF
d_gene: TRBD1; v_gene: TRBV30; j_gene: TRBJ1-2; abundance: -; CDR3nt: TGTGCCTGGAATACAGGGGCCCGTGGCTACACCTTC; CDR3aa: CAWNTGARGYTF
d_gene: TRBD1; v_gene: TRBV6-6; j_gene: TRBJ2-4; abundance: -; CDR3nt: TGTGCCAGCAGAGACAGGGCGAATTCCAAAAACATTCAGTACTTC; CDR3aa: CASRDRANSKNIQYF
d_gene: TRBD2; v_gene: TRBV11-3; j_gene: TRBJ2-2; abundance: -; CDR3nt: TGTGCCAGCAGCCAACTAGCGGGGGGAATCGACGGGGAGCTGTTTTTT; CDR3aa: CASSQLAGGIDGELFF
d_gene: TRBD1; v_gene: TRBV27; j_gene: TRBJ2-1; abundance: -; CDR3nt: TGTGCCAGCAGCCGGGACAGGGGATACAATGAGCAGTTCTTC; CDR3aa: CASSRDRGYNEQFF
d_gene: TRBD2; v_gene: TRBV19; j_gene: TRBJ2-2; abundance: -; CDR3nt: TGTGCCAGTAGTATAGATCGGGGGGGGCCCGGGGAGCTGTTTTTT; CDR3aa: CASSIDRGGPGELFF
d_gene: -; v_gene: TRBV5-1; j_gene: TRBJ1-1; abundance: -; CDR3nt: TGCGCCAGCAGCTTGTTCGGCAGGGGTTCCACTGAAGCTTTCTTT; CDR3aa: CASSLFGRGSTEAFF
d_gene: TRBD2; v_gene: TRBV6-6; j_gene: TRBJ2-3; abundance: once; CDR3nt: TGTGCCAGCAGTTACCCGGGACTAGCGGGCACAGATACGCAGTATTTT; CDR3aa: CASSYPGLAGTDTQYF
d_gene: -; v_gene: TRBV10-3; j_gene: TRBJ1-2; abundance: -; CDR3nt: TGTGCCATCAGTGAGTCCGAGACAGACTCTACCTATGGCTACACCTTC; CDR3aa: CAISESETDSTYGYTF
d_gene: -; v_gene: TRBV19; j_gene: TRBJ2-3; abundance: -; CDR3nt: TGTGCCAGTAGTTTTAGGGGGAGCACAGATACGCAGTATTTT; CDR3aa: CASSFRGSTDTQYF
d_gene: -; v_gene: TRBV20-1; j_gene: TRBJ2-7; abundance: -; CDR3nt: TGCAGTGCTAGAGTAAACAGCGAGCAGTACTTC; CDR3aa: CSARVNSEQYF
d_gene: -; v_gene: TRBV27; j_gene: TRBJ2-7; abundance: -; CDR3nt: TGTGCCAGCAGCCCTCACGAGCAGTACTTC; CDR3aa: CASSPHEQYF
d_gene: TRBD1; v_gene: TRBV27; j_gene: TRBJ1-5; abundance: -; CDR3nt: TGTGCCAGCAGTTTATGGGCAGGGGGCCATCAGCCCCAGCATTTT; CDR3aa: CASSLWAGGHQPQHF
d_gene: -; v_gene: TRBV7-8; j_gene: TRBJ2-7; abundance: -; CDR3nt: TGTGCCAGCAGCTTAGGGGACATCTCCTACGAGCAGTACTTC; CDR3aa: CASSLGDISYEQYF
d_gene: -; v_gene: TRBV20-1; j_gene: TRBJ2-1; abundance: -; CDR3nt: TGCAGTGCTAGAGACCTGTCGGAGCAGTTCTTC; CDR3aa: CSARDLSEQFF
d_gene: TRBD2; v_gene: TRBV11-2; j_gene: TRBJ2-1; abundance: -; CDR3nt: TGTGCCAGCCAGGGACTATACAATGAGCAGTTCTTC; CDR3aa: CASQGLYNEQFF
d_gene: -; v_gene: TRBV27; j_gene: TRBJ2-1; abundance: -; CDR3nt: TGTGCCAGCAGTCCCCTCCGGCTAGCCGATGAGCAGTTCTTC; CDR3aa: CASSPLRLADEQFF
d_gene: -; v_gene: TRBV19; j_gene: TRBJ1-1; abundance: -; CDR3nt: TGTGCCAGTAGTATAGTTCAGGGGAACACTGAAGCTTTCTTT; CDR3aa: CASSIVQGNTEAFF
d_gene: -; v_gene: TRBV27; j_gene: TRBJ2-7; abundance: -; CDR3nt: TGTGCCAGCAGTCCATACCCGGTGGAGGGAGTAACCTACGAGCAGTACTTC; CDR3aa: CASSPYPVEGVTYEQYF
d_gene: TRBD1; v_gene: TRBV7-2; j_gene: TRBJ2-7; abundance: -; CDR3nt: TGTGCCAGCAGCCCACGACAGGGGCCCTACGAGCAGTACTTC; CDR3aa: CASSPRQGPYEQYF
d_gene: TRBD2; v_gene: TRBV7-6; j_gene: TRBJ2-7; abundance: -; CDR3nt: TGTGCCAGCAGCCCTAGCGGGGGGGGCTCCTACGAGCAGTACTTC; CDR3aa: CASSPSGGGSYEQYF
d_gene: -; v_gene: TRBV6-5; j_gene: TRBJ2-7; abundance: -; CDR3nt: TGTGCCAGCAGAGAATCGGGAGCTCCCTACGAGCAGTACTTC; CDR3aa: CASRESGAPYEQYF
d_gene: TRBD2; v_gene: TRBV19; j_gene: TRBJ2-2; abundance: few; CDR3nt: TGTGCCAGTAGTTTCACTAGCGGGGGGAACACCGGGGAGCTGTTTTTT; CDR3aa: CASSFTSGGNTGELFF
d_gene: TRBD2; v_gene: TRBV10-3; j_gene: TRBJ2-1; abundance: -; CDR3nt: TGTGCCGCAGCCTCAGCGGGGGGTTTCAATGAGCAGTTCTTC; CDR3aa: CAAASAGGFNEQFF
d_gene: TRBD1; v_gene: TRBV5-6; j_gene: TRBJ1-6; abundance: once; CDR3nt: TGTGCCAGCAGCACCCTAGTGGGACAGGGTTCACCCCTCCACTTT; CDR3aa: CASSTLVGQGSPLHF
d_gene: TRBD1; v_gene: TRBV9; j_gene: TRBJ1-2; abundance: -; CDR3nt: TGTGCCAGCAGCGTAGAGGGACAGGGAATGAATGGCTACACCTTC; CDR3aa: CASSVEGQGMNGYTF
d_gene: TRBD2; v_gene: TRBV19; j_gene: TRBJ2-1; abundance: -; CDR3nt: TGTGCCAGTACCAGGACTAGCGGGCCCTCCTACAATGAGCAGTTCTTC; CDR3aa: CASTRTSGPSYNEQFF
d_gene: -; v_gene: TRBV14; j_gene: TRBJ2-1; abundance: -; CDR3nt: TGTGCCAGCAACCCAACAGGGAGGGGCTACAATGAGCAGTTCTTC; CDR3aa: CASNPTGRGYNEQFF
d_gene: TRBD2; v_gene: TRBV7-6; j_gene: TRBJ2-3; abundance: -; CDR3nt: TGTGCCAGCAGCCGGACTAGCGGGGGATTTAGCACAGATACGCAGTATTTT; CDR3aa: CASSRTSGGFSTDTQYF
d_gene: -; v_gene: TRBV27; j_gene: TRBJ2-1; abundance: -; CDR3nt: TGTGCCAGCAGTTATATCCCTGCTTCAGGGTACAATGAGCAGTTCTTC; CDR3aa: CASSYIPASGYNEQFF
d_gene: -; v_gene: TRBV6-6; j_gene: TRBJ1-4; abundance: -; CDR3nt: TGTGCCAGCAGCCTTACGGGGGGGCTCGGGGAAAAACTGTTTTTT; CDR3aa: CASSLTGGLGEKLFF
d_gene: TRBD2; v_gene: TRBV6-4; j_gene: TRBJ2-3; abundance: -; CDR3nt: TGTGCCAGCAGCCCTAGCGGGGGGGCCGCAGATACGCAGTATTTT; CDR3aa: CASSPSGGAADTQYF
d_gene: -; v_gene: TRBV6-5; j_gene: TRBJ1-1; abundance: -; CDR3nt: TGTGCCAACGCATCGCCGGGACAAGTGAACACTGAAGCTTTCTTT; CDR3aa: CANASPGQVNTEAFF
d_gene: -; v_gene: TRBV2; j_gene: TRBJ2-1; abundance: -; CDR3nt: TGTGCCAGCAGTGAGCTAGAATACAATGAGCAGTTCTTC; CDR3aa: CASSELEYNEQFF
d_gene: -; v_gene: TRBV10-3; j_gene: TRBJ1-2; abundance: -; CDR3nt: TGTGCCATCAGTGAGTCGGCAGGGGAGGGTGGCTACACCTTC; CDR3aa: CAISESAGEGGYTF
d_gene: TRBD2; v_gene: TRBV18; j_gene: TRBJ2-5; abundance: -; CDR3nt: TGTGCCAGCTCCCCAAAAGCCCCTTTCGGGGGGGTTGGAGAGACCCAGTACTTC; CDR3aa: CASSPKAPFGGVGETQYF
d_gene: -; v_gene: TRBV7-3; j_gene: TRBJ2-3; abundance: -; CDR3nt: TGTGCCAGCAGCTTGGGGCAGGCTACAGATACGCAGTATTTT; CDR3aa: CASSLGQATDTQYF
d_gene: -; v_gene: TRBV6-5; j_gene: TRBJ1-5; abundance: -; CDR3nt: TGTGCCAGCAGTTCCCACGCACAGGGCTTTAATCAGCCCCAGCATTTT; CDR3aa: CASSSHAQGFNQPQHF
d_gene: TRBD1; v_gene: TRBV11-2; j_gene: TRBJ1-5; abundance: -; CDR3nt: TGTGCCAGCAGCTTAGGGACAGGGGGTAATCAGCCCCAGCATTTT; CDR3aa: CASSLGTGGNQPQHF
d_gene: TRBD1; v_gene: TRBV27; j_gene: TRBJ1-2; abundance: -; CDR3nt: TGTGCCAGCAGAAAGACAGGGGGCTATGGCTACACCTTC; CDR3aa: CASRKTGGYGYTF
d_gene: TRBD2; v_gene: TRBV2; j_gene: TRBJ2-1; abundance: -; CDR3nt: TGTGCCAGCAGGGCATCTAGCGGAGGTCCCTCCTACAATGAGCAGTTCTTC; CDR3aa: CASRASSGGPSYNEQFF
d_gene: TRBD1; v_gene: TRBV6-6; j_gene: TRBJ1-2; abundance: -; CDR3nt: TGTGCCAGCAGCCAACCCTCAGACAGGGGGACCTATGGCTACACCTTC; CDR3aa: CASSQPSDRGTYGYTF
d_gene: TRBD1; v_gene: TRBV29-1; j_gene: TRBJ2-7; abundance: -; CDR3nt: TGCAGCGTCGCACCGGGACAGCAAACCTACGAGCAGTACTTC; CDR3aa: CSVAPGQQTYEQYF
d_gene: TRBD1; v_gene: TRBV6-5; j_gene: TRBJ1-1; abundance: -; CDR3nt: TGTGCCAGCAGTCGGGACAGGGGGGTCGACACTGAAGCTTTCTTT; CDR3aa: CASSRDRGVDTEAFF
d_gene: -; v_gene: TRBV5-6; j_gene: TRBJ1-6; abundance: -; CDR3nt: TGTGCCAGCAGCACCAGGGTGCGGCATTCACCCCTCCACTTT; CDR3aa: CASSTRVRHSPLHF
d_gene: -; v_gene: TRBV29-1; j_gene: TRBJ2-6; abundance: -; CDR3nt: TGCAGCGTACGGGGCTCTGGGGCCAACGTCCTGACTTTC; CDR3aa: CSVRGSGANVLTF
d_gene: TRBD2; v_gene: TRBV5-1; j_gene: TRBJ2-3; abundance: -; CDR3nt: TGCGCCAGCAGCTTCGGTACTAGCGGAATCACAGATACGCAGTATTTT; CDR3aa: CASSFGTSGITDTQYF
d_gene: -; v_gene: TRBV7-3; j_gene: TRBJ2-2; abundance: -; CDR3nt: TGTGCCAGCAGCTATACAGGAGCGGGCACCGGGGAGCTGTTTTTT; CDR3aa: CASSYTGAGTGELFF
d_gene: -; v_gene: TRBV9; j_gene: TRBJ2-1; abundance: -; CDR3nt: TGTGCCAGCAGCGTAAATTCCCAATACAATGAGCAGTTCTTC; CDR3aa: CASSVNSQYNEQFF
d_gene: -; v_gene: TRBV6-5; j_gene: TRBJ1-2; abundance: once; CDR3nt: TGTGCCAGCAGTTACCTCTCCAGGGAACCCTATGGCTACACCTTC; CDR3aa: CASSYLSREPYGYTF
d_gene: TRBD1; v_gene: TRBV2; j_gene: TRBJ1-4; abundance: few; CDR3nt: TGTGCCAGCAGCGGGGACAGAGATGAAAAACTGTTTTTT; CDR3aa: CASSGDRDEKLFF
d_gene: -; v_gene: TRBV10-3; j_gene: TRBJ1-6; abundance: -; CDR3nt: TGTGCCATCAGTGAAAGCAACAGGAGCTCCTATAATTCACCCCTCCACTTT; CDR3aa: CAISESNRSSYNSPLHF
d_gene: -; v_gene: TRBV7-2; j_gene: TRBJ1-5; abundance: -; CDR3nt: TGTGCCAGCAGCTCTCCGGGTTTTAGCAATCAGCCCCAGCATTTT; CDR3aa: CASSSPGFSNQPQHF
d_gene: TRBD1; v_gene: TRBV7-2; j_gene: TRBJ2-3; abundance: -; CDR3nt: TGTGCCAGCAGCTCCAGGACAGGGGGTAAAGATACGCAGTATTTT; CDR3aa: CASSSRTGGKDTQYF